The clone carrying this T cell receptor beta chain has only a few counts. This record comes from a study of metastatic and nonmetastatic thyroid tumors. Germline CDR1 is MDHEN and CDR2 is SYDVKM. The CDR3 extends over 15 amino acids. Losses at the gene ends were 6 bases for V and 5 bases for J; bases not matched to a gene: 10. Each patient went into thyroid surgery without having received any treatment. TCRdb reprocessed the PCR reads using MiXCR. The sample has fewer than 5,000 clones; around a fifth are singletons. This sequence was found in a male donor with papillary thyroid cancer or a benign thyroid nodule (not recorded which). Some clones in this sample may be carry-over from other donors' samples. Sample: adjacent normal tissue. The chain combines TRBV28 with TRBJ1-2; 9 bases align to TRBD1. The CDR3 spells CASRPTGGGWYGYTF. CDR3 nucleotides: TGTGCCAGCAGACCCACAGGGGGCGGGTGGTATGGCTACACCTTC.